Presented here are 21 T cell receptor beta chains from one specimen sequenced in a study of blood T cell repertoires in COVID-19. TCRdb's copy holds only in-frame clones and misses some; the assay was immunoSEQ multiplex PCR. The repertoire holds 150,000 to 200,000 clones, with over 85% as singletons. The specimen was peripheral blood. The receptors here all came from a woman aged 45-65 years with acute or convalescent COVID-19.

This sequence joins TRBV24-1 and TRBJ2-1, with 12 bases that match TRBD2. With 3 bases clipped from V and 1 base from J, the junction kept 9 bases outside the gene matches. The CDR3 is 19 amino acids. Germline CDR1 reads KGHDR; CDR2 reads SFDVKD. The CDR3 DNA sequence: TGTGCCACCAGTGATCCCTCTAGCGGGAGGGCCGGTTCCTACAATGAGCAGTTCTTC. Translated: CATSDPSSGRAGSYNEQFF.

The chain is built from TRBV18 and TRBJ2-7, with 8 bases identical to TRBD1. The CDR3 length is 13 residues. V was pared by 2 bases and J by 6 bases, with 3 bases of the junction left unmatched. Germline V gene lookup returns CDR1 KGHSH and CDR2 LQKENI. Here the CDR3 DNA reads TGTGCCAGCTCACCATCCGGACAGGGCGAGCAGTACTTC. This sequence encodes CASSPSGQGEQYF.

The chain uses TRBV27 and TRBJ1-6, with 8 bases matching TRBD1. This CDR3 is 17 amino acids long. Losses at the gene ends were 6 bases for V and 9 bases for J; bases not matched to a gene: 16. Per the germline V gene, CDR1 is MNHEY and CDR2 is SMNVEV (reference sequence). The CDR3 DNA sequence: TGTGCCAGCAGGTACAGCCCGTCCGGGACAGGAGGTTCACCCCTCCACTTT. This encodes CASRYSPSGTGGSPLHF.

The chain couples TRBV7-6 to TRBJ2-5; D gene uncertain. This CDR3 contains 16 residues. Germline CDR1 is SGHVS and CDR2 is FNYEAQ. Trimming took 1 base from V and 1 from J, leaving 13 bases between them. The CDR3 protein is CASSLGQAFAQETQYF. The CDR3 DNA is TGTGCCAGCAGCTTAGGGCAGGCTTTCGCCCAAGAGACCCAGTACTTC.

V gene TRBV9 combines with J gene TRBJ1-3; D gene ambiguous. The germline gives CDR1 SGDLS, CDR2 YYNGEE. V lost 0 bases and J lost 0, with 7 bases in between. There are 15 residues in the CDR3. CDR3 amino acids: CASSVDSLSGNTIYF. The CDR3 DNA follows: TGTGCCAGCAGCGTAGATAGCCTCTCTGGAAACACCATATATTTT.

The chain is built from TRBV9 and TRBJ1-1; D possibly corresponds to TRBD1 (5 bases). Germline V CDR1 and CDR2: SGDLS, YYNGEE. V shed 0 bases and J shed 2 bases, with 20 bases lying between them. The CDR3 contains 18 residues. CDR3 DNA: TGTGCCAGCAGCGTAGTTGCAGGGAGGGTAGACCGAAACACTGAAGCTTTCTTT. Residues: CASSVVAGRVDRNTEAFF.

This clone was picked up a small number of times. The J gene is TRBJ2-7, the V gene TRBV6-5; 14 bases map to TRBD2. CDR1 and CDR2 (germline): MNHEY, SVGAGI. The CDR3 spans 15 residues. With V trimmed by 0 bases and J by 7 bases, 2 bases remained unmatched. This CDR3 reads CASSYSGLAGDEQYF. DNA of the CDR3: TGTGCCAGCAGTTACTCGGGACTAGCGGGAGATGAGCAGTACTTC.

This sequence joins TRBV13 and TRBJ1-2, with 8 bases that match TRBD1. Germline V gene data show CDR1 as PRHDT and CDR2 as FYEKMQ (reference sequence). The CDR3 runs 15 residues. Trimming removed 2 bases from V and 8 bases from J; junction bases left unmatched: 10. DNA for the CDR3: TGTGCCAGCAGCTTACTTGGACAGGGCGGAGGAGGCTACACCTTC. Its protein product is CASSLLGQGGGGYTF.

This sequence joins TRBV6-5 and TRBJ1-6, with 8 bases lining up with TRBD1. The CDR3 has 16 residues. CDR1 is MNHEY, CDR2 SVGAGI, per germline. The V and J ends lost 0 bases and 4 bases, in that order; junction bases with no gene match: 2. CDR3 DNA: TGTGCCAGCAGTTACTCCACAGGGGGATATAATTCACCCCTCCACTTT. Translating it yields CASSYSTGGYNSPLHF.

V usage is TRBV5-6 and J usage is TRBJ2-1, with 7 bases identical to TRBD1. The length of the CDR3 is 14 residues. V dropped 7 bases and J dropped 4; count of bases not matched to a gene: 8. CDR1 is SGHDT, CDR2 YYEEEE, per germline. The CDR3 DNA follows: TGTGCCAGCGGCGGACAGGAGGCTTACAATGAGCAGTTCTTC. The encoded protein is CASGGQEAYNEQFF.

V gene TRBV30 combines with J gene TRBJ1-6, with 9 bases lining up with TRBD1. With 3 bases clipped from V and 7 bases from J, the junction kept 10 bases outside the gene matches. The CDR3 sequence is 16 residues long. Germline CDR1 GTSNPN, CDR2 SVGIG (reference sequence). CDR3 coding DNA: TGTGCCTGGAGCCCGGGACAGGGTGTGGGCAATTCACCCCTCCACTTT. Protein product: CAWSPGQGVGNSPLHF.

The chain employs TRBV7-6 and TRBJ2-2, with a weak D call TRBD2 (6 bases). The ends were cut back, 0 bases at V and 0 bases at J, with 11 bases in the middle. CDR3 length equals 17 residues. The V gene's germline CDR1 is SGHVS and CDR2 FNYEAQ. The CDR3 reads CASSLAGGSPNTGELFF. Here the CDR3 DNA reads TGTGCCAGCAGCTTAGCAGGAGGGAGCCCGAACACCGGGGAGCTGTTTTTT.

This chain uses TRBV5-4 with TRBJ2-1; 7 nucleotides line up with TRBD1. The germline gives CDR1 SGHNT, CDR2 YYREEE (reference sequence). With V trimmed by 4 bases and J by 8 bases, 6 bases remained unmatched. The CDR3 has 13 residues. CDR3 region: CASSLSQGYEQFF. In DNA form, the CDR3 reads TGTGCCAGCAGCCTGTCACAGGGGTATGAGCAGTTCTTC.

V gene TRBV11-3 combines with J gene TRBJ1-1; TRBD1 is a possible D gene (6 bases). This CDR3 has 12 residues. Germline V gives CDR1 SGHNT, CDR2 YENEEA. Trimming removed 9 bases at V and 4 bases at J, with 12 bases between. CDR3: CASGGSGTEAFF. DNA of the CDR3: TGTGCCAGTGGGGGCTCGGGCACTGAAGCTTTCTTT.

This clone was observed a single time. The chain carries TRBV6-5 and TRBJ1-5; TRBD1 might be the D (5 bases). The V gene's germline CDR1 is MNHEY and CDR2 SVGAGI. The V gene lost 5 bases and the J gene lost 3 bases, with 11 bases spanning the gap. The CDR3 loop spans 14 amino acids. The CDR3 coding sequence is TGTGCCAGCAGTAACGCAGGGTTCAATCAGCCCCAGCATTTT. Translated: CASSNAGFNQPQHF.

The chain combines TRBV4-1 with TRBJ2-1; the match to TRBD2 covers 12 bases. The CDR3 is 16 residues long. Unmatched junction bases numbered 3, after V lost 2 bases and J lost 4 bases. Germline CDR1 MGHRA, CDR2 YSYEKL. The CDR3 loop reads CASSQTSGGNYNEQFF. The DNA of the CDR3 is TGCGCCAGCAGCCAAACTAGCGGGGGGAATTACAATGAGCAGTTCTTC.

CDR3 nucleotide sequence: TGTGCCAGCCGGGGGGGGCCCAACTCTGGAAACACCATATATTTT. This sequence encodes CASRGGPNSGNTIYF. The chain combines TRBV6-5 with TRBJ1-3; the D gene is possibly TRBD1 (6 bases). CDR1 is MNHEY and CDR2 is SVGAGI in the germline V gene. The CDR3 is 15 residues long. V lost 8 bases and J lost 0, with 14 bases in between.

The V gene is TRBV7-8, the J gene TRBJ2-5; D perhaps matches TRBD2 (6 bases). The CDR3 is 15 amino acids. Germline CDR1 and CDR2: SGHVS and FQNEAQ. V was cut by 1 base and J by 9 bases, with 18 bases left in between. CDR3 in DNA: TGTGCCAGCAGCTTAGTATCGGGGCCGTGGGGGGCCCAGTACTTC. Translating gives CASSLVSGPWGAQYF. Combining the CDR3 with reference TRBV7-8 and TRBJ2-5 gives the whole variable domain GAGVSQSPRYKVAKRGQDVALRCDPISGHVSLFWYQQALGQGPEFLTYFQNEAQLDKSGLPSDRFFAERPEGSVSTLKIQRTQQEDSAVYLCASSLVSGPWGAQYFGPGTRLLVL.

This chain connects TRBV7-2 to TRBJ1-2, with D possibly being TRBD1 (5 bases). Germline CDR1 SGHTA, CDR2 FQGNSA. Trimming shortened V by 4 bases and J by 2 bases, and 8 bases separated the two germline ends. The CDR3 is 13 amino acids. The CDR3 DNA sequence: TGTGCCAGCAGCTCTAGACAGAACTATGGCTACACCTTC. It specifies CASSSRQNYGYTF.

This chain joins TRBV27 and TRBJ1-1; 10 bases line up with TRBD1. Germline values: CDR1 MNHEY, CDR2 SMNVEV (reference sequence). The CDR3 extends over 13 amino acids. Trimming cost V 1 base and J 7 bases; bases outside gene matches: 0. The CDR3 DNA sequence: TGTGCCAGCAGTTTATGGGACAGGGGTGAAGCTTTCTTT. It yields the protein CASSLWDRGEAFF.

The J gene is TRBJ1-6, the V gene TRBV29-1; TRBD1 aligns across 11 bases. The CDR3 sequence is 15 residues long. Per germline, CDR1 SQVTM and CDR2 ANQGSEA. The junction had 8 bases not matched to a gene; V was cut back by 7 bases and J by 6 bases. CDR3 sequence reads: CSARTGGVGNSPLHF. The CDR3 DNA sequence: TGCAGCGCTAGGACAGGGGGCGTGGGTAATTCACCCCTCCACTTT.